The present TCR beta chain was sequenced within a study of CD8+CD57+ T cells in acquired aplastic anemia. TCR beta VDJ and CDR3 were profiled, and genomic DNA was the template. TCRdb ran MiXCR on the reads and lists one entry per CDR3 protein. The table lists about 180,000 distinct CDR3 sequences, 63% of them singletons. Individuals selected for sequencing had exhibited CD8+CD57+ cell expansion on flow cytometry. Sampling of blood occurred while the patients had still received no therapy. This CDR3 is built from 13 residues. V was shortened by 0 bases and J by 7 bases, with 12 bases between the two germline ends. From germline, CDR1 is DFQATT and CDR2 SNEGSKA (reference sequence). As concerns this clonotype: Its specificity is not known.

Study observations and caveats: Patients and healthy controls showed no significant CD8+ Simpson's diversity difference. Some 31 CD8+ CDR3 sequences were shared between patients and controls.

The genes are TRBV20-1 and TRBJ1-1; D remains unclear. Sequenced: sorted CD4+, CD8+, or CD8+CD57+ T cells (not recorded which) from PBMCs. The clonotype originates from a human donor with aplastic anemia. CDR3 residues: CSARDAGTGEAFF. The CDR3 nucleotides read TGCAGTGCTAGAGATGCGGGCACGGGTGAAGCTTTCTTT.